Detailed here is one T cell receptor (beta chain). No cognate antigen has been identified for it. No much larger clone is present one base from it, and per-base qualities are unavailable. These data belong to a study of shared clonotypes between healthy human individuals (dated by TCRdb to about 2020). About the study as a whole: Two women and three men aged 18 to 49 years were included in the cohort. For each donor, CD4 naive and CD4 memory were each given three plates, CD8 naive was given two plates, and CD8 memory was given one plate. Different laboratories and diverse techniques were used to prepare libraries and sequence TCR repertoires, to increase sequencing depth and limit assay-specific biases. Per donor, leukapheresis produced somewhere between about 0.9 and 9.5 billion PBMCs. To estimate repertoire size and how much clonotype sharing occurs between individuals, the study deeply sequenced the blood TCR repertoires of five healthy adults.

Using the deep immunoSEQ assay, multiplex PCR amplified TCR CDR3 regions from genomic DNA. For each cell subset, the extracted genomic DNA was distributed evenly across all wells of several immunoSEQ 96-well plates, and each plate served as one replicate. For sorted subsets, approximately 190 ng of genomic DNA, equivalent to 25,000 to 30,000 T cell genomes, went into each replicate PCR. Purified libraries were quantified with a Qubit 3.0 fluorometer, sized on a Bioanalyzer 2100, and re-quantified with the KAPA Library Quantification kit. A separate single-read 150-cycle Illumina NextSeq 550 flow cell was used to sequence each immunoSEQ 96-well plate. The original pipeline was this. Because only junctional sequences without quality scores were contained in the immunoSEQ output, filtering matching that applied to full-length reads could not be performed. To assign V/J genes and CDR3, sequences were annotated using PyIR, a Python wrapper for IgBLAST v1.9, with IMGT germline references. Any read was removed if the V/J assignment was weak (E-value above 1e-6), the CDR3 was missing, or the read contained stop codons, out-of-frame junctions, or ambiguous translated residues. V3J clonotypes were defined by identical inferred V gene, J gene, and CDR3 amino acid sequence. Percentage overlap between repertoires was calculated by dividing the number of shared unique clonotypes by the size of the smaller repertoire. Repertoire richness was assessed with RTK rarefaction, the Chao1 estimator, and Recon v2.1 estimates of unobserved clonotypes. Generation probabilities for all TCRbeta clonotypes obtained by the gDNA method from several donors were computed using OLGA. TCRdb re-hosts the immuneACCESS table, in-frame sequences only. Its copies lack some clones; in the studies checked, an unresolved V gene accounts for under half of them, and the cause for the rest is not known. The D gene and trimming were derived from the DNA, and the V and J assignments and clone size from that table. The sample table holds 2 million to 2.5 million clones, of which roughly 91% were seen once. Together, the top ten hold about 1.5% of the sample.

General conclusions and limits of the study: Incomplete sequencing was indicated by rarefaction of sorted-subset datasets, despite the large sequencing depth. Because the study included a small number of donors, the genetic and exposure-history diversity represented was limited. Sampling was restricted to blood, and TCR repertoires in tissue are likely to differ from TCR repertoires in blood. Estimated clonotype richness was generally larger for naive than for memory subsets. Based on pairwise subsampling, the degree of clonotype sharing among donors was expected to be affected by sequencing depth. Across a few donors, roughly 5.1% of naive CD4, roughly 3.5% of naive CD8, 2% to 2.5% of memory CD4, and 0.4% of memory CD8 clonotypes were shared. Clonotypes shared by all four sorted-subset donors showed higher generation probabilities than non-shared clonotypes.

CD8 naive samples consisted of CD45RO-negative cells that were positively selected for CCR7, yielding a CD45RA+CCR7+ population without TemRA cells. The donors were healthy, HIV-negative adults with no recently reported acute infections or vaccinations. Only Caucasian adults living in Nashville, Tennessee, USA were represented among the donors. Blood was obtained by leukapheresis, after which PBMCs were separated by Ficoll-Histopaque density gradient centrifugation and cryopreserved in liquid nitrogen vapor phase. Purity and quantity of every magnetically sorted T cell population were checked by analytical flow cytometry. Genomic DNA was isolated from each sorted fraction and quantified by UV absorbance on a Nanodrop 2000c. Reading the germline V gene gives CDR1 SGHRS and CDR2 YFSETQ. Counted from cysteine to phenylalanine, this CDR3 has 15 amino acids. Only CDR3 DNA remains: 45 bases, in frame from the first base. Trimming removed 4 bases from V and 5 bases from J; the gene matches leave 9 bases unexplained.

The sequenced sample consisted of naive CD8+ T cells from PBMCs. The cell subset or site label, read with the paper, signifies: CD45RA+CCR7+. Rearrangement joined TRBV5-1 to TRBJ1-1, and 9 junction bases match TRBD1. This clonotype was obtained from a man between 18 and 29 years old in good health. Some clones in this sample may be carry-over from other donors' samples. The nucleotide sequence is TGCGCCAGCAGCCCATGGACAGGGGAGGCAACTGAAGCTTTCTTT. Its coded protein is CASSPWTGEATEAFF.